A selection of T cell receptor beta chains follows, all from one sample in a study of shared clonotypes between healthy human individuals. The protocol was immunoSEQ multiplex PCR, while the TCRdb copy is restricted to in-frame clones and leaves out a portion. This sample has about 680,000 clones, with approximately 79% found just once. Material: memory CD4+ T cells sorted from blood. The receptors shown here come from a woman in her 30s in good health. Both conserved end residues are part of each CDR3. Expanded clones are given a class, and other clones once, few, many or no size at all.

V	length	size	CDR3
TRBV10-3	12	NA	CAISEPNTEAFF
TRBV6-4	13	few	CASRAGTGLGYTF
TRBV18	15	NA	CASSPKFLSLYEQYF
TRBV28	16	few	CASRSPWDSFGNTIYF
TRBV19	15	few	CASGRWVAGVEEQYF
TRBV5-8	15	NA	CASSQDRGISYGYTF
TRBV5-1	15	many	CASSYPRGTDDEQYF
TRBV9	15	NA	CASSFGGAGTGELFF
TRBV28	12	NA	CASSSLGTIISF
TRBV6-6	14	NA	CASSSRQAFTEQYF
TRBV10-3	15	NA	CAISESSGENEKLFF
TRBV11-2	16	NA	CASSLVPSGMSTEQYF
TRBV27	18	NA	CASSSLDSRLTSSYEQYF
TRBV30	11	few	CAWSVSYGYTF
TRBV25-1	14	NA	CASSVGASTDTQYF
TRBV15	15	NA	CATSRGGTGNNEQFF
TRBV7-9	17	NA	CASSLSGRAGSSYEQYF
TRBV18	16	NA	CASSPLPTGTNQPQHF
TRBV11-2	12	few	CASSLYGGELFF
TRBV28	14	NA	CASRTGTVTYEQYF
TRBV5-1	14	NA	CASSLEGQRYEQYF
TRBV6-5	15	few	CASSYDSGRADTQYF
TRBV28	13	NA	CASSLDSRNEQYF
TRBV19	13	NA	CASNMAWSTEAFF
TRBV5-1	16	NA	CASSPARAGNTGELFF
TRBV13	14	NA	CASSLGLQTYEQYF
TRBV27	13	NA	CASSTGLDEKLFF
TRBV28	10	once	CASSDTEAFF
TRBV7-8	15	NA	CASSLRDGRANEQFF
TRBV19	18	NA	CASSIASGALLAKNIQYF
TRBV27	15	NA	CASSLRAGTGGELFF
TRBV6-1	21	NA	CASSEGSPGQGYKRERNTQYF
TRBV2	12	NA	CASSEETEKEFF
TRBV21-1	16	NA	CASSTRLNSGLFEQYF
TRBV19	13	NA	CASSRGGSYEQYF
TRBV2	13	NA	CASSLSGGLGYTF
TRBV5-8	14	NA	CASSPRTETYEQYF
TRBV18	15	NA	CASSVGQGYNQPQHF
TRBV7-3	14	NA	CASSASLLGGTQYF
TRBV5-1	14	few	CASSLGQGGDEQYF
TRBV5-8	14	NA	CASKLGPKNTEAFF
TRBV25-1	14	NA	CASSAGQTNTEAFF
TRBV10-2	12	few	CASSDWGFGYTF
TRBV2	15	few	CASTSEGGTVYGYTF
TRBV29-1	11	NA	CSVEVGETQYF
TRBV5-4	15	many	CASSLASEPYNEQFF
TRBV7-9	14	many	CASSLEGLGYEQYF
TRBV7-9	16	NA	CASSPHFAATYNEQFF
TRBV6-1	12	NA	CASSEIDYGYTF
TRBV7-2	13	NA	CASSFFSGQEQYF
TRBV10-3	13	NA	CAISESLFKEAFF
TRBV30	13	few	CAWTRTVNTEAFF
TRBV28	15	NA	CASSNSGRLAGELFF